Listed below are T cell receptor beta chains from one sample, sequenced in a study of memory CD4+ T cells and cytomegalovirus serostatus. Profiled with immunoSEQ multiplex PCR; TCRdb holds only in-frame clones, not every one. The sample has about 96,000 clones, about 80% seen once; the top ten hold less than 4.5%. The sample taken for sequencing was memory CD4+ T cells from blood. These TCRs come from an adult in good health and CMV-seropositive. The CDR3 runs from the conserved cysteine through the conserved F or W. Each record gives: clone size, V gene, J gene, D gene, CDR3 DNA, CDR3 protein. D genes are given only for firm matches. Part of the rows lack a size; the others show once, few, many or a class for expanded clones.

abundance: .; v_gene: TRBV2; j_gene: TRBJ2-3; d_gene: TRBD1; CDR3nt: TGTGCCAGCAAGGGACAGGGGGGGATAGATACGCAGTATTTT; CDR3aa: CASKGQGGIDTQYF
abundance: once; v_gene: TRBV18; j_gene: TRBJ2-5; d_gene: TRBD2; CDR3nt: TGTGCCAGCTCCCCTGTTTCGGGACTACAAGAGACCCAGTACTTC; CDR3aa: CASSPVSGLQETQYF
abundance: .; v_gene: TRBV19; j_gene: TRBJ2-3; d_gene: .; CDR3nt: TGTGCCAGTAGTAGGGCGGGACCCACAGATACGCAGTATTTT; CDR3aa: CASSRAGPTDTQYF
abundance: .; v_gene: TRBV7-2; j_gene: TRBJ1-5; d_gene: .; CDR3nt: TGTGCCAGCAGCTTAGTATCGGGGGGAGGCAATCAGCCCCAGCATTTT; CDR3aa: CASSLVSGGGNQPQHF
abundance: .; v_gene: TRBV7-2; j_gene: TRBJ2-7; d_gene: .; CDR3nt: TGTGCCAGCAGCCCCAGACAGATCTCCTACGAGCAGTACTTC; CDR3aa: CASSPRQISYEQYF
abundance: .; v_gene: TRBV6-1; j_gene: TRBJ2-3; d_gene: .; CDR3nt: TGTGCCAGCAGCGCCGGGACGGGAATCACAGATACGCAGTATTTT; CDR3aa: CASSAGTGITDTQYF
abundance: .; v_gene: TRBV7-2; j_gene: TRBJ2-1; d_gene: .; CDR3nt: TGTGCCAGCAGCCCAGGACTTGACAATGAGCAGTTCTTC; CDR3aa: CASSPGLDNEQFF
abundance: .; v_gene: TRBV5-1; j_gene: TRBJ2-1; d_gene: TRBD2; CDR3nt: TGCGCCAGCAGCCCAACCTCGGGAGGGGTCGGTGAGCAGTTCTTC; CDR3aa: CASSPTSGGVGEQFF
abundance: .; v_gene: TRBV9; j_gene: TRBJ2-5; d_gene: .; CDR3nt: TGTGCCAGCAGCGTAGCTGCGGCAGCTGATCAAGAGACCCAGTACTTC; CDR3aa: CASSVAAAADQETQYF
abundance: .; v_gene: TRBV5-1; j_gene: TRBJ2-1; d_gene: TRBD2; CDR3nt: TGCGCCAGCAGCAAGTCGGGGACTAGCGGGAGCGCCTACAATGAGCAGTTCTTC; CDR3aa: CASSKSGTSGSAYNEQFF
abundance: .; v_gene: TRBV7-2; j_gene: TRBJ2-1; d_gene: TRBD2; CDR3nt: TGTGCCAGCAGCTTAGGCGGGGGGACTAGCGGGGAGCAGTTCTTC; CDR3aa: CASSLGGGTSGEQFF
abundance: .; v_gene: TRBV9; j_gene: TRBJ1-4; d_gene: TRBD1; CDR3nt: TGTGCCAGCAGCGTACTGGGACAGGGGGATGAAAAACTGTTTTTT; CDR3aa: CASSVLGQGDEKLFF
abundance: .; v_gene: TRBV11-2; j_gene: TRBJ2-7; d_gene: .; CDR3nt: TGTGCCAGCAGCCTGGGATTGGGGGGAGCCTACGAGCAGTACTTC; CDR3aa: CASSLGLGGAYEQYF
abundance: .; v_gene: TRBV2; j_gene: TRBJ2-7; d_gene: TRBD2; CDR3nt: TGTGCCAGCAGATATACTAGCGATTCCTACGAGCAGTACTTC; CDR3aa: CASRYTSDSYEQYF
abundance: .; v_gene: TRBV11-3; j_gene: TRBJ1-1; d_gene: .; CDR3nt: TGTGCCAGCAGCTTAGGCCCCAGCCGAGAAGCTTTCTTT; CDR3aa: CASSLGPSREAFF
abundance: .; v_gene: TRBV5-1; j_gene: TRBJ2-2; d_gene: TRBD2; CDR3nt: TGCGCCAGCAGCTTGGTTACTAGCGGGGCTGGGGAGCTGTTTTTT; CDR3aa: CASSLVTSGAGELFF
abundance: .; v_gene: TRBV29-1; j_gene: TRBJ2-6; d_gene: .; CDR3nt: TGCAGCGTCGCCGGGACACCGAGCTCTGGGGCCAACGTCCTGACTTTC; CDR3aa: CSVAGTPSSGANVLTF
abundance: .; v_gene: TRBV11-2; j_gene: TRBJ2-3; d_gene: .; CDR3nt: TGTGCCAGCAGCTTAGGCCAGGGGAGCACAGATACGCAGTATTTT; CDR3aa: CASSLGQGSTDTQYF
abundance: few; v_gene: TRBV4-1; j_gene: TRBJ1-2; d_gene: .; CDR3nt: TGCGCCAGCAGCATAGAGGCACAGGGCTATGGCTACACCTTC; CDR3aa: CASSIEAQGYGYTF
abundance: .; v_gene: TRBV5-4; j_gene: TRBJ2-1; d_gene: TRBD2; CDR3nt: TGTGCCAGCAGCCCTCCCGGACTAGCGGGAGTAGGTAATGAGCAGTTCTTC; CDR3aa: CASSPPGLAGVGNEQFF
abundance: .; v_gene: TRBV25-1; j_gene: TRBJ2-3; d_gene: .; CDR3nt: TGTGCCAGCAGTGAAAGAGGGAGAGATACGCAGTATTTT; CDR3aa: CASSERGRDTQYF
abundance: .; v_gene: TRBV28; j_gene: TRBJ2-1; d_gene: TRBD2; CDR3nt: TGTGCCAGCAGCCGAACCCCTAGCGGGAGGAACTACAATGAGCAGTTCTTC; CDR3aa: CASSRTPSGRNYNEQFF
abundance: .; v_gene: TRBV19; j_gene: TRBJ2-3; d_gene: TRBD1; CDR3nt: TGTGCCAGTAGCCAAAGGCCCGGGACAGGGTGGGCAGATACGCAGTATTTT; CDR3aa: CASSQRPGTGWADTQYF
abundance: .; v_gene: TRBV4-3; j_gene: TRBJ2-1; d_gene: TRBD2; CDR3nt: TGCGCCAGCAGCCAAGTGCGTGGCGGGAGTGGCAATGAGCAGTTCTTC; CDR3aa: CASSQVRGGSGNEQFF
abundance: .; v_gene: TRBV15; j_gene: TRBJ2-5; d_gene: .; CDR3nt: TGTGCCACCAGCAGAGGCGGCAGGGCAGAGACCCAGTACTTC; CDR3aa: CATSRGGRAETQYF
abundance: .; v_gene: TRBV19; j_gene: TRBJ2-7; d_gene: .; CDR3nt: TGTGCCAGTAGTATTGGCAGTGACGCCTACGAGCAGTACTTC; CDR3aa: CASSIGSDAYEQYF
abundance: .; v_gene: TRBV5-4; j_gene: TRBJ2-2; d_gene: TRBD1; CDR3nt: TGTGCCAGCAGCCCATGGACAGGGGAAAACGGGGAGCTGTTTTTT; CDR3aa: CASSPWTGENGELFF
abundance: few; v_gene: TRBV4-1; j_gene: TRBJ2-2; d_gene: .; CDR3nt: TGCGCCAGCAGCCAAGATTTGGGTTTCCCCGCCATTTTT; CDR3aa: CASSQDLGFPAIF
abundance: few; v_gene: TRBV9; j_gene: TRBJ1-1; d_gene: .; CDR3nt: TGTGCCAGCAGCGTAGAAGGGAACACTGAAGCTTTCTTT; CDR3aa: CASSVEGNTEAFF
abundance: .; v_gene: TRBV29-1; j_gene: TRBJ1-1; d_gene: .; CDR3nt: TGCAGCGTCCGCAAAAGGGGGGGGACGAACACTGAAGCTTTCTTT; CDR3aa: CSVRKRGGTNTEAFF
abundance: few; v_gene: TRBV28; j_gene: TRBJ1-1; d_gene: .; CDR3nt: TGTGCCAGCAGTTTTTTCGGGAAAGGAGGGAACACTGAAGCTTTCTTT; CDR3aa: CASSFFGKGGNTEAFF
abundance: .; v_gene: TRBV7-2; j_gene: TRBJ2-3; d_gene: .; CDR3nt: TGTGCCAGCAGCTCGCAGGGGCTCGTCACAGATACGCAGTATTTT; CDR3aa: CASSSQGLVTDTQYF
abundance: .; v_gene: TRBV2; j_gene: TRBJ1-3; d_gene: .; CDR3nt: TGTGCCAGCAGTGAAGCCCGGGGCTCTGGAAACACCATATATTTT; CDR3aa: CASSEARGSGNTIYF
abundance: .; v_gene: TRBV2; j_gene: TRBJ1-2; d_gene: TRBD1; CDR3nt: TGTGCCAGCAGTCCACAGGGGGTCGGCTATGGCTACACCTTC; CDR3aa: CASSPQGVGYGYTF
abundance: .; v_gene: TRBV28; j_gene: TRBJ2-3; d_gene: .; CDR3nt: TGTGCCAGCAAAGTCGGGGGAAGCACAGATACGCAGTATTTT; CDR3aa: CASKVGGSTDTQYF
abundance: once; v_gene: TRBV29-1; j_gene: TRBJ2-7; d_gene: .; CDR3nt: TGCAGCGTTGCCGAAGGCGTTGGGGACGAGCAGTACTTC; CDR3aa: CSVAEGVGDEQYF
abundance: few; v_gene: TRBV30; j_gene: TRBJ1-5; d_gene: .; CDR3nt: TGTGCCTGGAGTAGGTCGGGAACTCAGCCCCAGCATTTT; CDR3aa: CAWSRSGTQPQHF
abundance: .; v_gene: TRBV10-2; j_gene: TRBJ2-7; d_gene: TRBD2; CDR3nt: TGCGCCAGCAGTGAGACACCTAGCGGGAGGTACGAGCAGTACTTC; CDR3aa: CASSETPSGRYEQYF
abundance: few; v_gene: TRBV18; j_gene: TRBJ1-1; d_gene: .; CDR3nt: TGTGCCAGCTCACCATCCGAGAACACTGAAGCTTTCTTT; CDR3aa: CASSPSENTEAFF
abundance: .; v_gene: TRBV7-8; j_gene: TRBJ1-1; d_gene: TRBD1; CDR3nt: TGTGCCAGCAGCTCGCAGGGGGGGAGAGGAACTGAAGCTTTCTTT; CDR3aa: CASSSQGGRGTEAFF
abundance: .; v_gene: TRBV2; j_gene: TRBJ2-7; d_gene: TRBD1; CDR3nt: TGTGCCAGCAGATTCGACAGGGTGCAGGAGCAGTACTTC; CDR3aa: CASRFDRVQEQYF
abundance: .; v_gene: TRBV28; j_gene: TRBJ2-7; d_gene: .; CDR3nt: TGTGCCAGCATCCCGCTAGCCGGCTCCTACGAGCAGTACTTC; CDR3aa: CASIPLAGSYEQYF
abundance: once; v_gene: TRBV2; j_gene: TRBJ1-1; d_gene: .; CDR3nt: TGTGCCAGCTATTACTACACTGAAGCTTTCTTT; CDR3aa: CASYYYTEAFF
abundance: .; v_gene: TRBV10-3; j_gene: TRBJ2-3; d_gene: TRBD2; CDR3nt: TGTGCCATCTCGGCTGGGGAGGGCTTATACACAGATACGCAGTATTTT; CDR3aa: CAISAGEGLYTDTQYF
abundance: few; v_gene: TRBV28; j_gene: TRBJ2-7; d_gene: TRBD1; CDR3nt: TGTGCCAGCAGCACCGACGGACAGGGGGCCTCCGAGCAGTACTTC; CDR3aa: CASSTDGQGASEQYF
abundance: few; v_gene: TRBV28; j_gene: TRBJ1-3; d_gene: .; CDR3nt: TGTGCCAGCAGTTTAGTGGCAGCTGGAAACACCATATATTTT; CDR3aa: CASSLVAAGNTIYF
abundance: .; v_gene: TRBV27; j_gene: TRBJ1-1; d_gene: .; CDR3nt: TGTGCCAGCAGTTTTGTGGGAGATACTGAAGCTTTCTTT; CDR3aa: CASSFVGDTEAFF
abundance: .; v_gene: TRBV19; j_gene: TRBJ2-5; d_gene: .; CDR3nt: TGTGCCAGTTCCCCCGGGGGCGCGACCCAGTACTTC; CDR3aa: CASSPGGATQYF
abundance: once; v_gene: TRBV28; j_gene: TRBJ2-3; d_gene: TRBD2; CDR3nt: TGTGCCAGCAGTTTAGGCGGGAGCGGAGATACGCAGTATTTT; CDR3aa: CASSLGGSGDTQYF
abundance: .; v_gene: TRBV6-5; j_gene: TRBJ2-1; d_gene: TRBD1; CDR3nt: TGTGCCAGCACACTAAAGGGACAGCCCCCGGGGGAGCAGTTCTTC; CDR3aa: CASTLKGQPPGEQFF
abundance: once; v_gene: TRBV25-1; j_gene: TRBJ1-1; d_gene: .; CDR3nt: TGTGCCAGCAGTGAATTTGAGGTGAACACTGAAGCTTTCTTT; CDR3aa: CASSEFEVNTEAFF
abundance: .; v_gene: TRBV2; j_gene: TRBJ1-5; d_gene: .; CDR3nt: TGTGCCAGCAGTGAAGTGTCCGAGAATCAGCCCCAGCATTTT; CDR3aa: CASSEVSENQPQHF
abundance: .; v_gene: TRBV28; j_gene: TRBJ2-1; d_gene: TRBD2; CDR3nt: TGTGCCAGCAGGACTAGCGGGGGCGGCTACAATGAGCAGTTCTTC; CDR3aa: CASRTSGGGYNEQFF
abundance: .; v_gene: TRBV5-4; j_gene: TRBJ2-7; d_gene: .; CDR3nt: TGTGCCAGCAGCTCGGGCCCGGGTTACACCTACGAGCAGTACTTC; CDR3aa: CASSSGPGYTYEQYF
abundance: .; v_gene: TRBV2; j_gene: TRBJ1-3; d_gene: TRBD1; CDR3nt: TGTGCCAGCAGCCAACAGGGGACGCACACCATATATTTT; CDR3aa: CASSQQGTHTIYF